The 9 T cell receptor beta chains reported below all come from one sample, sequenced in a study of blood T cell repertoires in COVID-19. Measured with immunoSEQ multiplex PCR; TCRdb has only the in-frame clones, and not every one. This sample yields a few hundred thousand clones, of which 80% to 85% are seen a single time; around 3.6% belongs to the top ten. Input material: PBMCs or T cells enriched from blood (not recorded which). These receptors came from a man aged 45-65 years who had recovered from COVID-19.

This clone is a singleton in its sample. Other nucleotide sequences in the sample specify the same CDR3. The J gene is TRBJ2-7, the V gene TRBV6-5, with D perhaps TRBD1 (7 bases). The germline V gene has CDR1 MNHEY and CDR2 SVGAGI. CDR3 length: 15 residues. V gave up 4 bases and J gave up 2 bases, with 15 bases separating them. The CDR3, as DNA: TGTGCCAGCAGTTCCCCGACAGGGACTCCCTACGAGCAGTACTTC. It yields the protein CASSSPTGTPYEQYF.

J is TRBJ2-2 and V is TRBV9; perhaps TRBD1 as D (6 bases). The CDR3 is 15 residues long. Germline V gene sequence: CDR1 SGDLS, CDR2 YYNGEE. Trimming pared 3 bases from V and 5 bases from J, leaving 14 bases between. DNA of the CDR3: TGTGCCAGCAGCGCCCAACGGACAGCTACCGGGGAGCTGTTTTTT. Translating it yields CASSAQRTATGELFF.

This clone showed up just a few times. The V gene is TRBV5-1, the J gene TRBJ2-7, with no clear D. The CDR3 extends over 11 amino acids. Per the germline V gene, CDR1 is SGHRS and CDR2 is YFSETQ. V shed 2 bases and J shed 5 bases, with 5 bases lying between them. The chain's CDR3 is CASSLHNEQYF. CDR3 nucleotide sequence: TGCGCCAGCAGCTTACACAACGAGCAGTACTTC.

The chain employs TRBV7-9 and TRBJ2-7; weak D call: TRBD1 (6 bases). Looked up from germline, CDR1 is SEHNR and CDR2 is FQNEAQ (reference sequence). This CDR3 is built from 13 residues. Trimming took off 3 bases at V and 5 bases at J, with 11 bases between the two ends. The CDR3 protein is CASSFAQGNEQYF. In DNA, the CDR3 is TGTGCCAGCAGCTTCGCCCAGGGGAACGAGCAGTACTTC.

The chain has TRBV29-1 and TRBJ2-5; D is perhaps TRBD2 (6 bases). V was clipped by 4 bases and J by 5 bases, with 11 bases between them. Per germline, CDR1 SQVTM and CDR2 ANQGSEA. The CDR3 runs 12 residues. CDR3 amino acids: CSVAGVGETQYF. The CDR3 region has the DNA TGCAGCGTTGCGGGAGTCGGGGAGACCCAGTACTTC.

In its sample, this clone was seen a few times. The chain carries TRBV7-9 and TRBJ1-6; possibly TRBD1 for D (6 bases). V dropped 4 bases and J dropped 8 bases, with 15 bases sitting between them. CDR1 and CDR2 (germline): SEHNR, FQNEAQ (reference sequence). This CDR3 spans 15 amino acids. The CDR3 DNA sequence: TGTGCCAGCAGCTCCACGGACAGCATAGATTCACCCCTCCACTTT. This encodes CASSSTDSIDSPLHF.

This clone has only a few counts. The chain combines TRBV6-5 with TRBJ1-4; D may be TRBD1 (5 bases). This CDR3 spans 13 amino acids. The germline V gene encodes CDR1 MNHEY and CDR2 SVGAGI. Deletions cut 7 bases from V and 2 bases from J, with 8 bases between. The CDR3 region has the DNA TGTGCCAGCACGGGGGGGACTAATGAAAAACTGTTTTTT. Protein: CASTGGTNEKLFF.

The chain couples TRBV7-2 to TRBJ2-3; D possibly corresponds to TRBD1 (5 bases). V lost 5 bases to trimming and J lost 8 bases, with 20 bases between them. The germline CDR1 and CDR2 sequences are SGHTA and FQGNSA. The CDR3 is made up of 15 amino acids. The CDR3 is CASSVGFRGAGTQYF. In nucleotides, the CDR3 is TGTGCCAGCAGCGTAGGGTTTAGGGGCGCCGGTACGCAGTATTTT.

The chain has TRBV18 and TRBJ1-1, with TRBD1 identical over 7 bases. The CDR3 totals 16 residues. CDR1 KGHSH and CDR2 LQKENI come from the germline V gene. The trim removed 5 bases at V and 4 bases at J, leaving 13 bases unmatched. The DNA for the CDR3 is TGTGCCAGCTCAGAGGTATCAGGGGGTTTGGGCACTGAAGCTTTCTTT. This codes for CASSEVSGGLGTEAFF.